This TCR beta chain was captured in a study of PD-L1 blockade in urothelial cancer. Some clones are missing from TCRdb's copy, which holds only in-frame ones; the method was immunoSEQ multiplex PCR. The sample lists roughly 63,000 clones; roughly 79% were seen once. The CDR3 sequence is 16 residues long. Trimming cost V 3 bases and J 1 base, with 12 bases left between them. Germline CDR1 reads LNHDA; CDR2 reads SQIVND (reference sequence). Time point meaning: pretreatment peripheral blood. The V call is TRBV19, the J call TRBJ2-2; D is possibly TRBD1 (5 bases). This TCR was recovered from a man between 70 and 80 years old with urothelial cancer. Sequencing used PBMCs, obtained around atezolizumab (anti-PD-L1) treatment. CDR3 residues: CASSIIGGQNTGELFF. CDR3 coding DNA: TGTGCCAGTAGTATCATTGGCGGACAGAACACCGGGGAGCTGTTTTTT.